The rows below give T cell receptor beta chains drawn from one sample of a study of a mutant IDH1 vaccine in newly diagnosed glioma. Some clones are missing from TCRdb's copy, which holds only in-frame ones; the method was immunoSEQ multiplex PCR. The sample consists of about 130,000 clones, around three quarters of them appearing once. No antigen is known for these receptors. Specimen: PBMCs, collected from a glioma patient whose treatment included an IDH1 peptide vaccine. All receptors derive from a man in his forties with glioma. CDR3s include the opening cysteine and the closing phenylalanine or tryptophan. The D gene is left open where the match is weak. Size is stated for part of the rows, as once, few or many counts, or as a class when the clone is expanded.

J: TRBJ2-7
size: -
V: TRBV14
D: -
CDR3: CASSQVSAGPYEQYF
DNA: TGTGCCAGCAGCCAAGTTTCTGCGGGGCCCTACGAGCAGTACTTC

J: TRBJ1-4
size: -
V: TRBV18
D: -
CDR3: CASSPRSRQIATNEKLFF
DNA: TGTGCCAGCTCACCTCGGTCGAGACAGATTGCAACTAATGAAAAACTGTTTTTT

J: TRBJ2-2
size: -
V: TRBV6-5
D: -
CDR3: CASSFWDANTGELFF
DNA: TGTGCCAGCAGTTTTTGGGATGCGAACACCGGGGAGCTGTTTTTT

J: TRBJ2-7
size: -
V: TRBV20-1
D: -
CDR3: CSARGYEQYF
DNA: TGCAGTGCTAGGGGCTACGAGCAGTACTTC

J: TRBJ2-7
size: -
V: TRBV2
D: TRBD2
CDR3: CASRHDLAASSYEQYF
DNA: TGTGCCAGCCGCCACGATCTAGCGGCCAGCTCCTACGAGCAGTACTTC

J: TRBJ2-7
size: -
V: TRBV5-1
D: TRBD2
CDR3: CASRRTSGYEQYF
DNA: TGCGCCTCACGGAGGACTAGCGGCTACGAGCAGTACTTC

J: TRBJ2-7
size: -
V: TRBV30
D: TRBD1
CDR3: CAWSTGQGYEQYF
DNA: TGTGCCTGGAGTACGGGACAGGGTTACGAGCAGTACTTC

J: TRBJ2-1
size: -
V: TRBV4-3
D: TRBD2
CDR3: CASSQDGREGSNEQFF
DNA: TGCGCCAGCAGCCAAGATGGGAGGGAGGGAAGCAATGAGCAGTTCTTC

J: TRBJ2-2
size: -
V: TRBV11-2
D: -
CDR3: CASSPQSPGELFF
DNA: TGTGCCAGCAGCCCCCAGAGCCCCGGGGAGCTGTTTTTT

J: TRBJ2-7
size: once
V: TRBV7-2
D: TRBD1
CDR3: CASSFSGTVTYEQYF
DNA: TGTGCCAGCAGCTTCTCCGGGACAGTGACTTACGAGCAGTACTTC

J: TRBJ1-2
size: -
V: TRBV6-1
D: -
CDR3: CASSERIYGYTF
DNA: TGTGCCAGCAGTGAAAGAATCTATGGCTACACCTTC

J: TRBJ2-7
size: many
V: TRBV27
D: -
CDR3: CASSSAGRYEQYF
DNA: TGTGCCAGCAGTTCGGCAGGGCGCTACGAGCAGTACTTC

J: TRBJ1-5
size: -
V: TRBV2
D: -
CDR3: CASRTGTNQPQHF
DNA: TGTGCCAGCAGAACAGGGACCAATCAGCCCCAGCATTTT

J: TRBJ1-3
size: -
V: TRBV6-5
D: TRBD1
CDR3: CASSRDRGSGNTIYF
DNA: TGTGCCAGCAGTCGGGACAGGGGGAGTGGAAACACCATATATTTT

J: TRBJ2-1
size: -
V: TRBV19
D: TRBD2
CDR3: CASSGRGLANNEQFF
DNA: TGTGCCAGTAGTGGACGGGGACTAGCGAACAATGAGCAGTTCTTC

J: TRBJ2-2
size: -
V: TRBV19
D: -
CDR3: CASSSWGIGANTGELFF
DNA: TGTGCCAGTAGTTCCTGGGGCATCGGCGCGAACACCGGGGAGCTGTTTTTT

J: TRBJ1-2
size: -
V: TRBV7-2
D: TRBD1
CDR3: CASLAIWTGRSYTF
DNA: TGTGCCAGCTTAGCGATCTGGACAGGGAGGAGCTACACCTTC

J: TRBJ1-1
size: few
V: TRBV29-1
D: -
CDR3: CSVGRRTLLARF
DNA: TGCAGCGTCGGACGGAGGACCCTTCTCGCCAGGTTT

J: TRBJ2-2
size: once
V: TRBV28
D: -
CDR3: CASSAGASGGNGELFF
DNA: TGTGCCAGCAGTGCAGGGGCCAGTGGAGGGAACGGGGAGCTGTTTTTT

J: TRBJ2-7
size: few
V: TRBV28
D: TRBD2
CDR3: CASKPGTSSYEQYF
DNA: TGTGCCAGCAAGCCAGGGACTAGCTCCTACGAGCAGTACTTC

J: TRBJ2-7
size: -
V: TRBV4-1
D: -
CDR3: CASSAGGLYEQYF
DNA: TGCGCCAGCAGCGCCGGAGGGCTGTACGAGCAGTACTTC

J: TRBJ2-3
size: once
V: TRBV19
D: TRBD1
CDR3: CATRQGARGDTQYF
DNA: TGTGCCACTAGACAGGGGGCGCGTGGAGATACGCAGTATTTT

J: TRBJ1-2
size: -
V: TRBV9
D: TRBD1
CDR3: CASSASGTGIYGYTF
DNA: TGTGCCAGCAGCGCGTCCGGGACAGGGATCTATGGCTACACCTTC